These 8 T cell receptor beta chains originate from one sample sequenced in a study. Assay used: immunoSEQ multiplex PCR; TCRdb lists only in-frame clones, some missing. This table holds about 68,000 clones, around 93% found once. The specimen was PBMCs. The receptors stem from a man aged 40-49 years with rheumatoid arthritis.

V usage is TRBV4-3 and J usage is TRBJ2-4; 14 bases agree with TRBD2. The CDR3 covers 21 residues. CDR1 and CDR2 from the germline V gene are LGHNA and YSLEER. After removal of 0 bases from V and 1 base from J, the junction contained 11 bases not matched to a gene. The CDR3, as DNA: TGCGCCAGCAGCCAAGACGGGACTAGCGGGAGTGTAAAGAGGGCCAAAAACATTCAGTACTTC. It specifies CASSQDGTSGSVKRAKNIQYF.

V usage is TRBV28 and J usage is TRBJ1-2; the D gene is possibly TRBD1 (5 bases). The germline V and J ends were trimmed by 3 bases and 2 bases, with 13 bases remaining between them. This CDR3 contains 15 residues. The germline V gene encodes CDR1 MDHEN and CDR2 SYDVKM. CDR3 residues: CASSLGPGLNYGYTF. The CDR3 DNA reads as TGTGCCAGCAGTTTGGGGCCCGGGCTCAACTATGGCTACACCTTC.

The genes are TRBV7-2 and TRBJ2-3; the D gene is possibly TRBD2 (5 bases). The CDR3 is made up of 14 amino acids. The ends were cut back, 3 bases at V and 2 bases at J, with 9 bases in the middle. From germline, CDR1 is SGHTA and CDR2 FQGNSA. For the CDR3, the DNA is TGTGCCAGCAGCTTCACTAGGGACACAGATACGCAGTATTTT. It translates to CASSFTRDTDTQYF.

The chain employs TRBV5-8 and TRBJ2-3, with D maybe TRBD2 (6 bases). CDR1 SGHTS and CDR2 YDEGEE come from the germline V gene. V was clipped by 0 bases and J by 0 bases, with 8 bases between them. The CDR3 length is 15 residues. The CDR3 DNA reads as TGTGCCAGCAGCTTGGTGGGGGGTAGCACAGATACGCAGTATTTT. Its translation is CASSLVGGSTDTQYF.

V and J are TRBV3-1 (or the pseudogene TRBV3-2) and TRBJ1-1; tentatively, D is TRBD1 (5 bases). V gave up 3 bases and J gave up 10 bases, with 18 bases separating them. The CDR3 extends over 14 amino acids. The germline V gene encodes CDR1 LGHDT and CDR2 YNNKEL (reference sequence). The chain's CDR3 is CASSQDAGRRGAFF. As DNA, the CDR3 is TGTGCCAGCAGCCAGGATGCAGGTCGAAGGGGAGCTTTCTTT.

The chain recombines TRBV6-2 or TRBV6-3 with TRBJ2-7; 12 bases line up with TRBD2. This CDR3 is 17 amino acids long. CDR1 and CDR2 (germline): MNHEY, SVGEGT. The junction had 13 bases not matched to a gene; V was cut back by 6 bases and J by 4 bases. CDR3 coding DNA: TGTGCCAGCAGCCTCACCCAACTAGCGGGAGGTGAATACGAGCAGTACTTC. It is translated as CASSLTQLAGGEYEQYF.

This rearrangement joins TRBV30 to TRBJ1-5, with D possibly being TRBD1 (6 bases). The germline V gene has CDR1 GTSNPN and CDR2 SVGIG (reference sequence). Trimming took 3 bases from V and 4 from J, leaving 13 bases between them. This CDR3 region has 14 residues. DNA for the CDR3: TGTGCCTGGAGCGGACAGAGGAATAATCAGCCCCAGCATTTT. Translating it yields CAWSGQRNNQPQHF.

This sequence joins TRBV27 and TRBJ2-1, with TRBD2 identical over 10 bases. The V gene's germline CDR1 is MNHEY and CDR2 SMNVEV (reference sequence). The CDR3 runs 16 residues. Losses at the gene ends were 5 bases for V and 6 bases for J; bases not matched to a gene: 10. DNA of the CDR3: TGTGCCAGCAGTCCCTGGGGAGCGGGAGGGAGCAATGAGCAGTTCTTC. Its translation: CASSPWGAGGSNEQFF.